The next 27 T cell receptor beta chains were all read from a single sample in a study of blood T cell repertoires in COVID-19 (dated by TCRdb to 2018 to 2020). Preparation of the library involved the immunoSEQ multiplex PCR assay. TCRdb retrieved this table from immuneACCESS and kept in-frame rearrangements only. Not all clones are present; in checked studies, unresolved V genes account for under half, and no reason is known for the remainder. The sample profile shows 80,000 or so clones; 89% of them were found once. Of the sample, roughly 2.3% falls within the top ten clones. The specimen was peripheral blood. These receptors all come from a man over 45 with acute or convalescent COVID-19.

This sequence joins TRBV6-2 or TRBV6-3 and TRBJ2-5; 10 nucleotides line up with TRBD2. V trimming: 3 bases; J trimming: 5 bases; junction bases outside the gene matches: 9. CDR1 is MNHEY, CDR2 SVGEGT, per germline. This CDR3 contains 16 residues. The CDR3 coding sequence is TGTGCCAGCAGTTATCTAAGAGCGGGGGGGCTGGAGACCCAGTACTTC. As protein: CASSYLRAGGLETQYF.

This rearrangement joins TRBV12-3 or TRBV12-4 to TRBJ2-1; D is unresolved. The ends were cut back, 5 bases at V and 5 bases at J, with 7 bases in the middle. The CDR3 has 12 residues. CDR3 region: CASSVPDNEQFF. The CDR3 DNA follows: TGTGCCAGCAGTGTTCCAGACAATGAGCAGTTCTTC.

The CDR3 protein is CASSQEPKTVLGDGYTF. CDR3 DNA sequence: TGCGCCAGCAGCCAAGAACCTAAGACGGTGCTCGGGGATGGCTACACCTTC. This chain uses TRBV4-1 with TRBJ1-2; D unresolved. Per germline, CDR1 MGHRA and CDR2 YSYEKL. This CDR3 has 17 amino acids. The V gene lost 0 bases and the J gene lost 6 bases, with 20 bases spanning the gap.

V is TRBV7-2 and J is TRBJ2-5; 7 nucleotides align to TRBD2. Germline V gene lookup returns CDR1 SGHTA and CDR2 FQGNSA. The CDR3 loop spans 14 amino acids. V was pared by 4 bases and J by 3 bases, with 5 bases of the junction left unmatched. The CDR3 loop reads CASSSRDYKETQYF. CDR3 in DNA: TGTGCCAGCAGCTCCCGGGACTACAAAGAGACCCAGTACTTC.

Details on this clone: The sample carries other DNA sequences with the same CDR3. V is TRBV18 and J is TRBJ2-3; TRBD2 is a possible D gene (5 bases). The CDR3 covers 13 residues. Looked up from germline, CDR1 is KGHSH and CDR2 is LQKENI. Trimming stripped 2 bases from V and 6 bases from J, with 9 bases between. The CDR3 nucleotides read TGTGCCAGCTCACCATCCCCGGGGGATACGCAGTATTTT. Its translation is CASSPSPGDTQYF.

The chain combines TRBV10-2 with TRBJ2-3; 9 positions match TRBD2. The CDR3 extends over 14 amino acids. Trimming took 7 bases from V and 6 from J; bases not matched to a gene: 8. CDR1 is WSHSY, CDR2 SAAADI, per germline. Here the CDR3 reads CASIPGLASDTQYF. In nucleotides, the CDR3 is TGCGCCAGCATTCCGGGACTAGCCTCCGATACGCAGTATTTT.

The rearrangement uses TRBV6-5 and TRBJ2-5, with a tentative D call TRBD1 (6 bases). The CDR3 is made up of 14 amino acids. Germline lookup yields CDR1 MNHEY and CDR2 SVGAGI. With 5 bases removed from V and 5 bases from J, the gap between germline ends came to 15 bases. This CDR3 is CASSLLTTGETQYF. The CDR3 DNA reads TGTGCCAGCAGTCTACTGACTACAGGGGAGACCCAGTACTTC.

The V call is TRBV20-1, the J call TRBJ2-1; D is ambiguous. With 3 bases removed from V and 7 bases from J, the gap between germline ends came to 10 bases. This CDR3 has 12 amino acids. The germline V gene encodes CDR1 DFQATT and CDR2 SNEGSKA (reference sequence). Here the CDR3 DNA reads TGCAGTGCTAGTGGGCGGCCTAATGAGCAGTTCTTC. The encoded protein is CSASGRPNEQFF.

CDR3 sequence reads: CASSQGGQRTYEQYF. In nucleotides, the CDR3 is TGTGCCAGCAGCCAAGGTGGACAGCGGACCTACGAGCAGTACTTC. The chain links TRBV7-8 to TRBJ2-7, with D perhaps TRBD1 (6 bases). CDR3 length equals 15 residues. Germline CDR1 is SGHVS and CDR2 is FQNEAQ. Trimming removed 5 bases from V and 2 bases from J, with 16 bases in between.

This chain links TRBV5-6 with TRBJ2-3, with D maybe TRBD2 (5 bases). The germline V and J ends were trimmed by 4 bases and 0 bases, with 9 bases remaining between them. In germline, CDR1 is SGHDT, CDR2 YYEEEE. This CDR3 is 14 amino acids long. This CDR3 is CASSQGLSTDTQYF. CDR3 nucleotides: TGTGCCAGCAGCCAAGGACTTAGCACAGATACGCAGTATTTT.

This rearrangement joins TRBV7-3 to TRBJ2-2, with TRBD2 matching 8 bases. CDR1 and CDR2 from the germline V gene are SGHTA and FQGTGA. The junction had 9 bases not matched to a gene; V was cut back by 5 bases and J by 4 bases. The CDR3 is made up of 16 amino acids. The CDR3 loop is CASSLGLAGSTGELFF. CDR3 DNA sequence: TGTGCCAGCAGCCTAGGCTTAGCGGGGAGCACCGGGGAGCTGTTTTTT.

The chain carries TRBV5-1 and TRBJ2-3, with a tentative D call TRBD1 (5 bases). With 3 bases removed from V and 1 base from J, the gap between germline ends came to 15 bases. This CDR3 spans 16 amino acids. Germline V gives CDR1 SGHRS, CDR2 YFSETQ. DNA for the CDR3: TGCGCCAGCAGCTGGAACAGGCCTTACGGCACAGATACGCAGTATTTT. It translates to CASSWNRPYGTDTQYF. Filled out from reference TRBV5-1 and TRBJ2-3, the complete variable domain reads KAGVTQTPRYLIKTRGQQVTLSCSPISGHRSVSWYQQTPGQGLQFLFEYFSETQRNKGNFPGRFSGRQFSNSRSEMNVSTLELGDSALYLCASSWNRPYGTDTQYFGPGTRLTVL.

The chain couples TRBV4-2 to TRBJ1-2; D gene unclear. There are 15 residues in the CDR3. V gave up 2 bases and J gave up 8 bases, with 18 bases separating them. CDR1 and CDR2 from the germline V gene are LGHNA and YNFKEQ. The CDR3 DNA reads as TGTGCCAGCAGCCAACCGGACCCACCGTGGGAGGGCTACACCTTC. Its protein is CASSQPDPPWEGYTF.

The rearrangement links TRBV29-1 to TRBJ2-7, with D maybe TRBD2 (5 bases). The V gene's germline CDR1 is SQVTM and CDR2 ANQGSEA. This CDR3 region has 11 residues. V lost 7 bases and J lost 5, with 12 bases in between. The CDR3: CSAAVGNEQYF. The CDR3 DNA sequence: TGCAGCGCGGCTGTCGGGAACGAGCAGTACTTC.

The rearrangement uses TRBV6-5 and TRBJ1-6; no firm D call. V lost 1 base and J 10 bases, leaving 11 bases between the germline ends. The CDR3 extends over 14 amino acids. Germline CDR1 is MNHEY and CDR2 is SVGAGI. In nucleotides, the CDR3 is TGTGCCAGCAGTTACTTAGCCCGAGGGTCACCCCTCCACTTT. Encoded protein: CASSYLARGSPLHF.

This chain links TRBV27 with TRBJ2-1; D is unclear. V lost 10 bases and J lost 0, with 10 bases in between. Germline V gene data show CDR1 as MNHEY and CDR2 as SMNVEV (reference sequence). CDR3 length equals 13 residues. CDR3 amino acids: CATAYSSYNEQFF. The CDR3 DNA sequence: TGTGCCACCGCTTATAGCTCCTACAATGAGCAGTTCTTC.

This clone is a singleton in its sample. V and J are TRBV10-2 and TRBJ1-2, with D perhaps TRBD1 (6 bases). The CDR3 runs 16 residues. The V and J ends lost 2 bases and 4 bases respectively, with 17 bases between them. CDR1 is WSHSY, CDR2 SAAADI, per germline. DNA of the CDR3: TGCGCCAGCAGTGAGGGGGTTGGCAGGGGTATCTATGGCTACACCTTC. Translated, it gives CASSEGVGRGIYGYTF.

This clone came up once. The J gene is TRBJ1-3, the V gene TRBV9, with 10 positions matching TRBD1. With V trimmed by 2 bases and J by 3 bases, 5 bases remained unmatched. Germline V gene lookup returns CDR1 SGDLS and CDR2 YYNGEE. The CDR3 runs 16 residues. The CDR3 nucleotides are TGTGCCAGCAGCGTCGGGACAGGGGCCGGTGGAAACACCATATATTTT. As protein: CASSVGTGAGGNTIYF.

The chain carries TRBV10-3 and TRBJ2-6; TRBD1 is a possible D gene (5 bases). Trimming took off 4 bases at V and 3 bases at J, with 7 bases between the two ends. The CDR3 loop spans 14 amino acids. Germline V gene data show CDR1 as ENHRY and CDR2 as SYGVKD. The CDR3 loop reads CAISGRVGANVLTF. CDR3 DNA sequence: TGTGCCATCAGTGGCAGGGTTGGGGCCAACGTCCTGACTTTC.

V usage is TRBV10-3 and J usage is TRBJ2-7; the D gene is possibly TRBD2 (6 bases). Germline V lookup: CDR1 ENHRY, CDR2 SYGVKD. Trimming pared 4 bases from V and 3 bases from J, leaving 10 bases between. This CDR3 comprises 13 residues. The CDR3 spells CAISGTIDYEQYF. The CDR3, as DNA: TGTGCCATCAGTGGGACTATCGACTACGAGCAGTACTTC.

The CDR3 region has the DNA TGCGCCAGCAGCCAGGACAGGCAGGGCTACACCTTC. It yields the protein CASSQDRQGYTF. The chain combines TRBV4-1 with TRBJ1-2, with 7 positions matching TRBD1. V lost 3 bases, J lost 8 bases, and 3 bases stayed unmatched. Per germline, CDR1 MGHRA and CDR2 YSYEKL. This CDR3 is 12 amino acids long.

The chain employs TRBV4-1 and TRBJ1-5, with TRBD1 matching over 8 bases. Germline V lookup: CDR1 MGHRA, CDR2 YSYEKL. With 0 bases clipped from V and 4 bases from J, the junction kept 5 bases outside the gene matches. The CDR3 is 16 amino acids. The CDR3 reads CASSQDSGTGNQPQHF. The CDR3, as DNA: TGCGCCAGCAGCCAAGATTCCGGGACAGGTAATCAGCCCCAGCATTTT.

This rearrangement joins TRBV7-2 to TRBJ2-2; D not resolved. The CDR3 is 12 amino acids. Germline assignment: CDR1 SGHTA and CDR2 FQGNSA. Between the trimmed V and J ends, which lost 3 bases and 4 bases, there was a span of 3 bases. The CDR3 bases are TGTGCCAGCAGCTTTATCACCGGGGAGCTGTTTTTT. It is translated as CASSFITGELFF.

The rearrangement links TRBV7-2 to TRBJ1-5; 9 bases are shared with TRBD1. The ends lost 4 bases at V and 4 bases at J; junction bases unmatched: 5. The CDR3 covers 15 residues. The V gene's germline CDR1 is SGHTA and CDR2 FQGNSA. Written as DNA, the CDR3 is TGTGCCAGCAGCTATGGACAGGGGACAAATCAGCCCCAGCATTTT. This encodes CASSYGQGTNQPQHF.

This clone has just one count. The DNA for the CDR3 is TGTGCCAGCAGCCAAGATAACTACTCTGGAAACACCATATATTTT. Protein product: CASSQDNYSGNTIYF. The chain couples TRBV3-1 (or the pseudogene TRBV3-2) to TRBJ1-3; the D is unclear. The CDR3 contains 15 residues. Germline CDR1 is LGHDT and CDR2 is YNNKEL (reference sequence). Trimming cost V 0 bases and J 0 bases, with 6 bases left between them.

The V and J genes are TRBV5-1 and TRBJ2-6; TRBD1 matches 7 bases. Germline CDR1 is SGHRS and CDR2 is YFSETQ. V trimming: 1 base; J trimming: 0 bases; junction bases outside the gene matches: 4. This CDR3 region has 17 residues. CDR3 residues: CASSLKGANSGANVLTF. The CDR3 region has the DNA TGCGCCAGCAGCTTGAAGGGGGCAAACTCTGGGGCCAACGTCCTGACTTTC.

The chain employs TRBV4-1 and TRBJ1-5, with TRBD1 as a possible D gene (5 bases). V was trimmed by 0 bases and J by 14 bases, leaving 14 bases between them. Per the germline V gene, CDR1 is MGHRA and CDR2 is YSYEKL. The CDR3 loop spans 13 amino acids. In DNA form, the CDR3 reads TGCGCCAGCAGCCAAGAGCTCAGCGGGGGAAAGCATTTT. Translated, it gives CASSQELSGGKHF.